The clone carrying this TCR beta chain came up many times. Per germline, CDR1 MDHEN and CDR2 SYDVKM. V gave up 4 bases and J gave up 2 bases; unmatched junction bases: 9. This CDR3 has 17 amino acids. Naive CD8 libraries used 20,000 to 1,000,000 sorted cells and 10%, 30% or 50% RNA. Sorting recovered naive CD8 T cells on a CD8+CD4-CCR7+CD45RA+ profile. The record originates from a study of molecular identifiers for immune sequencing clone quantification. Study-wide background: Replicates involved a five-way split of RNA from around 18,000 or 91,000 naive CD8 cells, with sequencing of four.

TCR libraries were built in bulk with a published protocol and specific TCR primers. TCRdb used MiXCR to reprocess the PCR reads, holding one entry per CDR3 protein. The table includes approximately 500,000 distinct CDR3 sequences, around 23% detected once. V gene TRBV28 combines with J gene TRBJ2-3; TRBD2 matches at 10 bases. Sequenced sample: naive CD8+ T cells from blood, with Jurkat cell RNA spiked in. The sample's subset: FACS-sorted CD8+CD4-CCR7+CD45RA+ naive T cells. The clonotype comes from a human donor in good health. Some libraries in this study had Jurkat cell RNA spiked in. The CDR3 loop reads CASSSYSSGSLTDTQYF. Written as DNA, the CDR3 is TGTGCCAGCAGTTCTTACTCTAGCGGGAGTCTCACAGATACGCAGTATTTT. The complete variable domain, with remaining parts taken from reference TRBV28 and TRBJ2-3, reads DVKVTQSSRYLVKRTGEKVFLECVQDMDHENMFWYRQDPGLGLRLIYFSYDVKMKEKGDIPEGYSVSREKKERFSLILESASTNQTSMYLCASSSYSSGSLTDTQYFGPGTRLTVL.